The clone carrying this TCR beta chain was observed a handful of times. What it recognizes is unknown. The CDR3 runs to 17 residues. The V segment lost 5 bases and the J segment 3 bases; nucleotides outside the gene matches: 15. The germline V gene encodes CDR1 SGHVS and CDR2 FQNEAQ. Construction of TCR beta libraries relied on iRepertoire HTBI primers and on Arm-PCR targeting CDR3 regions. TCRdb redid the calling of the multiplex PCR reads with MiXCR, one entry per CDR3 protein. Of roughly 430,000 distinct CDR3 sequences listed, under 25% were seen once; the top ten hold about 13%. This entry comes from a study of regulatory T cells in long-lasting Graves disease. Study context: With positive TSH receptor antibodies and over 5 years of antithyroid drugs, Graves' disease was considered persistent. Study observations and caveats: Persistent Graves' patients showed reduced TCR diversity versus newly diagnosed patients. It was in persistent disease that TRBV28, TRBJ1-2 and TRBJ2-5 were favored. Limited samples may have lowered accuracy.

Sample time point: persistent/refractory GD, antithyroid drugs over 5 years with positive TRAb. From PBMCs, RNA was extracted and then used to make the TCR library. Sequencing used peripheral blood mononuclear cells (PBMCs), obtained when the disease was refractory, from a patient treated with antithyroid drugs. The sequence derives from a female donor with Graves disease. The V gene is TRBV7-8, the J gene TRBJ2-7, with 8 bases identical to TRBD2. The CDR3: CASSTTPGLAGRYEQYF. CDR3 bases: TGTGCCAGCAGCACGACCCCCGGACTAGCAGGACGCTACGAGCAGTACTTC.